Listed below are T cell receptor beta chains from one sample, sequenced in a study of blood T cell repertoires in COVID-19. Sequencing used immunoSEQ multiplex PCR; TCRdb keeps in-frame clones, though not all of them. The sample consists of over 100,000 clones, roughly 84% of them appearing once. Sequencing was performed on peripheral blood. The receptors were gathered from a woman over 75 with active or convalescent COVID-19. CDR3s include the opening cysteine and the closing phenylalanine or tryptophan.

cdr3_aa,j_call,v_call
CASRLRGQGGNQPQHF,TRBJ1-5,TRBV19
CASSLYGLAPNGELFF,TRBJ2-2,TRBV7-3
CASSLARVTYNSPLHF,TRBJ1-6,TRBV7-9
CASKMQGQNSPLHF,TRBJ1-6,TRBV6-5
CASSLSQGSDEQYF,TRBJ2-7,TRBV11-2
CASRDVPVGELFF,TRBJ2-2,TRBV5-5
CASSLPKLTQYF,TRBJ2-3,TRBV28
CSVQTGGLYEQYF,TRBJ2-7,TRBV29-1
CASQDRHLTGELFF,TRBJ2-2,TRBV25-1
CASSPRQGADYGYTF,TRBJ1-2,TRBV4-1
CASSLPGVVYEQYF,TRBJ2-7,TRBV28
CASSFGGQGVYEQYF,TRBJ2-7,TRBV5-8
CASSEGQGREKLFF,TRBJ1-4,TRBV25-1
CASSLFHSTDTQYF,TRBJ2-3,TRBV7-3
CASSLGLATPPYEQYF,TRBJ2-7,TRBV11-2
CSAAGGYGYTF,TRBJ1-2,TRBV20-1
CASSLASGRGPDTQYF,TRBJ2-3,TRBV7-3
CASSQGGVGADTEAFF,TRBJ1-1,TRBV4-2
CATSTIRGRGEKLFF,TRBJ1-4,TRBV15
CASSYSRVQPQHF,TRBJ1-5,TRBV6-2/TRBV6-3
CASSRLAGGKTRNTGELFF,TRBJ2-2,TRBV27
CASSLGGTSYEQYF,TRBJ2-7,TRBV28
CASSQDPRSDWRRSYEQYF,TRBJ2-7,TRBV3-1/TRBV3-2
CASSWTSGGYNEQFF,TRBJ2-1,TRBV27
CATSDRIAGANNEQFF,TRBJ2-1,TRBV24-1
CASSLASGQGNTIYF,TRBJ1-3,TRBV18
CASSQLGSTELFF,TRBJ2-2,TRBV3-1/TRBV3-2
CASSEQQGLGGYTF,TRBJ1-2,TRBV2
CSCGGETFF,TRBJ1-1,TRBV29-1
CASSARLAGVTYEQYF,TRBJ2-7,TRBV7-9
CASSEFADSAYEQYF,TRBJ2-7,TRBV2
CASSLVGPGETQYF,TRBJ2-5,TRBV5-1
CASSPRSPDTQYF,TRBJ2-3,TRBV18
CASKLRVHEQFF,TRBJ2-1,TRBV2
CASSQGGVNTIYF,TRBJ1-3,TRBV3-1/TRBV3-2
CASSRPGGYRDHEQYF,TRBJ2-7,TRBV19
CASSQTSGSGYEQYF,TRBJ2-7,TRBV4-2
CASSLAAGNTGELFF,TRBJ2-2,TRBV7-6
CASTPSGVDVQYF,TRBJ2-4,TRBV5-8
CASSSSRGDARDTQYF,TRBJ2-3,TRBV28
CASSHSSRREASTGELFF,TRBJ2-2,TRBV4-1
CASSETLAGVTGELFF,TRBJ2-2,TRBV6-1
CASSSWDRGTDTQYF,TRBJ2-3,TRBV7-9
CASSLLGTGNEQFF,TRBJ2-1,TRBV7-3
CASREPSNIQYF,TRBJ2-4,TRBV6-5
CSVRVGITGKSSYEQYF,TRBJ2-7,TRBV29-1
CAITGGETSGRKNEQFF,TRBJ2-1,TRBV10-3
CASSSGLIQFF,TRBJ2-1,TRBV11-2
CASSLSSGGGTEAFF,TRBJ1-1,TRBV9
CAWSASASSNQPQHF,TRBJ1-5,TRBV30
CASSLSTGGRWDTQYF,TRBJ2-3,TRBV7-2
CASSLASLSGETQYF,TRBJ2-5,TRBV7-8
CASSQASGRGIWTQYF,TRBJ2-5,TRBV4-2
CASSLSRAAFF,TRBJ1-1,TRBV28
CASRVTSGSQETQYF,TRBJ2-5,TRBV5-1
CASSLEGVDNQPQHF,TRBJ1-5,TRBV28
CASTPGGTAKNIQYF,TRBJ2-4,TRBV7-9
CASSYGQGRGNTIYF,TRBJ1-3,TRBV6-5